Following are 15 T cell receptor beta chains from one sample sequenced in a study of cytomegalovirus exposure and HLA in healthy donors. Repertoires were generated with immunoSEQ multiplex PCR, while TCRdb's copy carries only in-frame clones and drops some. The sample carries about 160,000 clones, about 86% recorded once. Sequenced material: PBMCs. These receptors were taken from a young woman in good health and CMV-seronegative.

The chain has TRBV29-1 and TRBJ1-2; the match to TRBD1 covers 9 bases. From germline, CDR1 is SQVTM and CDR2 ANQGSEA. The CDR3 has 12 amino acids. V was pared by 4 bases and J by 5 bases, with 2 bases of the junction left unmatched. The DNA of the CDR3 is TGCAGCGTTGGACAGGGGGGATATGGCTACACCTTC. It yields the protein CSVGQGGYGYTF.

The J gene is TRBJ1-5, the V gene TRBV6-1, with D maybe TRBD1 (6 bases). Trimming cost V 6 bases and J 6 bases, with 18 bases left between them. CDR1 is MNHNS and CDR2 is SASEGT in the germline V gene. This CDR3 comprises 15 residues. The CDR3 spells CASRERWQGIQPQHF. CDR3 in DNA: TGTGCCAGCAGGGAGCGTTGGCAGGGGATTCAGCCCCAGCATTTT.

This clone was counted between two and nine times. J is TRBJ2-7 and V is TRBV5-1, with D tentatively TRBD1 (7 bases). Trimming stripped 4 bases from V and 6 bases from J, with 23 bases between. Germline V gene data show CDR1 as SGHRS and CDR2 as YFSETQ. This CDR3 region has 16 residues. The CDR3, as DNA: TGCGCCAGCAGCCCGACAGGGACTGAGGTTTGGGTCGAGCAGTACTTC. It specifies CASSPTGTEVWVEQYF.

V usage is TRBV9 and J usage is TRBJ2-7, with a tentative D call TRBD1 (6 bases). There are 15 residues in the CDR3. CDR1 is SGDLS, CDR2 YYNGEE, per germline. The V end lost 0 bases, the J end lost 1 base, and 11 bases lay between the germline ends. The CDR3 DNA is TGTGCCAGCAGCGTAGACCAGGGGATATCCTACGAGCAGTACTTC. The encoded protein is CASSVDQGISYEQYF.

The CDR3 loop is CASSKGHMSSYEQYF. The CDR3 DNA reads TGTGCCAGCAGCAAGGGACACATGAGCTCCTACGAGCAGTACTTC. The gene calls are TRBV7-6 and TRBJ2-7; a weak D match, TRBD1 (6 bases). The CDR3 totals 15 residues. V lost 5 bases and J 0 bases, leaving 14 bases between the germline ends. Germline CDR1 reads SGHVS; CDR2 reads FNYEAQ.

The J gene is TRBJ1-4, the V gene TRBV5-6; 7 bases map to TRBD1. The germline V gene has CDR1 SGHDT and CDR2 YYEEEE. The CDR3 runs to 14 residues. After removal of 2 bases from V and 8 bases from J, the junction contained 6 bases not matched to a gene. The CDR3: CASSFQGVREKLFF. CDR3 nucleotide sequence: TGTGCCAGCAGCTTCCAGGGGGTTAGAGAAAAACTGTTTTTT.

The genes are TRBV19 and TRBJ2-1, with D unclear. The V end was cut by 2 bases, the J end by 4 bases, with 6 bases between. Germline V gene sequence: CDR1 LNHDA, CDR2 SQIVND (reference sequence). The CDR3 consists of 13 residues. The CDR3 DNA sequence: TGTGCCAGTAGTATAAGCACTTACAATGAGCAGTTCTTC. Protein sequence: CASSISTYNEQFF.

The J gene is TRBJ1-1, the V gene TRBV19; D unclear. Trimming cost V 0 bases and J 1 base, with 9 bases left between them. CDR1 is LNHDA and CDR2 is SQIVND in the germline V gene (reference sequence). CDR3 length: 15 amino acids. DNA for the CDR3: TGTGCCAGTAGTATAGATCGAGCAGCGAACACTGAAGCTTTCTTT. Translating gives CASSIDRAANTEAFF.

This chain connects TRBV2 to TRBJ1-1; D might be TRBD1 (5 bases). The V gene lost 10 bases and the J gene lost 5 bases, with 14 bases spanning the gap. Germline CDR1 SNHLY, CDR2 FYNNEI. This CDR3 spans 12 amino acids. The CDR3 loop is CATVEGKTEAFF. CDR3 in DNA: TGTGCCACTGTAGAGGGGAAGACTGAAGCTTTCTTT.

The rearrangement uses TRBV6-5 and TRBJ1-2, with 7 bases matching TRBD1. This CDR3 has 15 amino acids. V lost 6 bases to trimming and J lost 3 bases; unmatched junction nucleotides: 10. CDR1 is MNHEY, CDR2 SVGAGI, per germline. CDR3 DNA: TGTGCCAGCAGCTTATTAACAGACAGGGACTATGGCTACACCTTC. Translation gives CASSLLTDRDYGYTF.

This clone was detected only once. This chain uses TRBV4-3 with TRBJ2-1; possibly TRBD2 for D (6 bases). The germline CDR1 and CDR2 sequences are LGHNA and YSLEER. The V end lost 0 bases, the J end lost 10 bases, and 22 bases lay between the germline ends. The CDR3 contains 17 residues. The CDR3 here is CASSQEVLASALLEQFF. CDR3 DNA sequence: TGCGCCAGCAGCCAAGAGGTGCTGGCTAGCGCCCTACTGGAGCAGTTCTTC.

The CDR3 loop reads CASSGGGLAGSYEQYF. The CDR3 DNA reads as TGTGCCAGCAGCGGAGGGGGACTAGCGGGAAGCTACGAGCAGTACTTC. The chain combines TRBV9 with TRBJ2-7; 13 nucleotides line up with TRBD2. CDR1 SGDLS and CDR2 YYNGEE come from the germline V gene. The CDR3 consists of 16 residues. V shed 3 bases and J 3 bases; nucleotides not matched to a gene: 6.

The gene calls are TRBV4-2 and TRBJ2-2; D might be TRBD1 (5 bases). Germline-derived CDR1 and CDR2 are LGHNA and YNFKEQ. The CDR3 length is 14 residues. V lost 4 bases and J lost 5, with 11 bases in between. The CDR3 spells CASSRGQLTGELFF. The CDR3 DNA reads TGTGCCAGCAGCCGAGGACAACTAACCGGGGAGCTGTTTTTT.

The chain couples TRBV27 to TRBJ1-2; 7 bases are a match to TRBD1. There are 14 residues in the CDR3. J lost 5 bases, V lost 2 bases, and 5 bases had no gene match. The germline V gene has CDR1 MNHEY and CDR2 SMNVEV (reference sequence). CDR3 residues: CASSLKGASYGYTF. The CDR3 nucleotides are TGTGCCAGCAGTTTAAAGGGGGCGTCTTATGGCTACACCTTC.

The J gene is TRBJ2-5, the V gene TRBV30; TRBD2 is a possible D gene (6 bases). Trimming removed 5 bases at V and 0 bases at J, with 10 bases between. The germline V gene has CDR1 GTSNPN and CDR2 SVGIG (reference sequence). The CDR3 length is 13 residues. The CDR3 bases are TGTGCCTGGGCCAGGACTAACCAAGAGACCCAGTACTTC. Translated, it gives CAWARTNQETQYF.